The text below deals with one TCR beta chain. The assay was immunoSEQ multiplex PCR, and TCRdb's table has in-frame clones only and misses some. Seen here are approximately 470,000 clones, roughly 90% observed once, and the top ten hold 0.7%. These data originate in a study of blood T cell repertoires in COVID-19. Study-level background: PBMCs, B-cell-depleted T cells, or T cells were the source of the cDNA or gDNA that made up the material.

The J segment lost 8 bases and the V segment lost 2 bases, leaving 2 bases of the junction unmatched. From germline, CDR1 is MNHNS and CDR2 SASEGT. The CDR3 is 13 amino acids. Ages ranged from roughly 18 to 95 years, with residence in approximately 25 US areas. Among Cohort 3 donors, those recovered had two negative PCRs, clearance, or symptom resolution. The chain recombines TRBV6-1 with TRBJ1-3, with TRBD1 matching 8 bases. The sequenced sample was PBMCs or T cells enriched from blood (not recorded which). The source is a woman between 18 and 29 years old who had recovered from COVID-19. DNA of the CDR3: TGTGCCAGCAGTGAACAGGGGGCAGACACCATATATTTT. Protein sequence: CASSEQGADTIYF.